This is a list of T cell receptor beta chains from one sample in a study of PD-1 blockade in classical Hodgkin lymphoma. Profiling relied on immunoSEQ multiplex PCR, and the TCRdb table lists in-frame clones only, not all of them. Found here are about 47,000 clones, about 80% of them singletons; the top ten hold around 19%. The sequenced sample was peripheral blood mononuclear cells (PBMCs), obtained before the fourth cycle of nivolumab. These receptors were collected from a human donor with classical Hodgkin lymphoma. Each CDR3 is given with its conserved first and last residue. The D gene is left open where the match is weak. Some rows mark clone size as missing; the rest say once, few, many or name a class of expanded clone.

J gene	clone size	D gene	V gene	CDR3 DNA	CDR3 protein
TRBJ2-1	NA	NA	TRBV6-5	TGTGCCAGCAGGGCACTTGCTAGCTCCTACAATGAGCAGTTCTTC	CASRALASSYNEQFF
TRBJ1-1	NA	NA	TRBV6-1	TGTGCCAGCACCCCACCAAGGGGGATGAACACTGAAGCTTTCTTT	CASTPPRGMNTEAFF
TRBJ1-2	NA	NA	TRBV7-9	TGTGCCAGCAGCTCAAGCCGGGACGGGGGCTATGGCTACACCTTC	CASSSSRDGGYGYTF
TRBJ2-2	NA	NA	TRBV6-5	TGTGCCAGCTTCCTTGATGGGGGGGAGCTGTTTTTT	CASFLDGGELFF
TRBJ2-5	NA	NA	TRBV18	TGTGCCAGCTCACCATCGGAACAGTGGGAAGAGACCCAGTACTTC	CASSPSEQWEETQYF
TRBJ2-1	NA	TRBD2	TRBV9	TGTGCCAGCAGCGGACTAGCGGGGTTCAATGAGCAGTTCTTC	CASSGLAGFNEQFF
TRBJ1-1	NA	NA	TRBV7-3	TGTGCCAGCAGGGGACACATAGGCACTGAAGCTTTCTTT	CASRGHIGTEAFF
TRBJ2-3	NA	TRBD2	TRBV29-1	TGCAGCGCGACGAGGCGGGAGGGCCGGGATACGCAGTATTTT	CSATRREGRDTQYF
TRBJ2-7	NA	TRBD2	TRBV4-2	TGTGCCAGCAGCCGGGGACTAGCGGGCCAGTTCTCCTACGAGCAGTACTTC	CASSRGLAGQFSYEQYF
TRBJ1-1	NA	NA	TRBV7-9	TGTGCCAGCAGGACCCGGACACACGGAGTAAACACTGAAGCTTTCTTT	CASRTRTHGVNTEAFF
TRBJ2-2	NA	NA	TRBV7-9	TGTGCCAGCAGCTTAGAAAAGGCTAGCAGGTTGACTTACGGGGAGCTGTTTTTT	CASSLEKASRLTYGELFF
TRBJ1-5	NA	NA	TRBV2	TGTGCCAGCAGTCGACCAGTTCAGCCCCAGCATTTT	CASSRPVQPQHF
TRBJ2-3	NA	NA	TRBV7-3	TGTGCCAGCAGCCCCACTAGAAACACAGATACGCAGTATTTT	CASSPTRNTDTQYF
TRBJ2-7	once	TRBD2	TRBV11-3	TGTGCCAGCAGCTTAGAACTAGCGCGAGGAGGAGGTTACTACGAGCAGTACTTC	CASSLELARGGGYYEQYF
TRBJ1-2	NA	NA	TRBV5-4	TGTGCCAGCAGCTTGGGATGGCTGGGAAGCCATGGCTACACCTTC	CASSLGWLGSHGYTF
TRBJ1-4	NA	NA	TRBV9	TGTGCCAGCAGCGTAGGGGCGGAGCAGACTGGAAAACTGTTTTTT	CASSVGAEQTGKLFF
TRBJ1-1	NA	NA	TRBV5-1	TGCGCCAGCACCCAGACAGGTCAGGCCACTGAAGCTTTCTTT	CASTQTGQATEAFF
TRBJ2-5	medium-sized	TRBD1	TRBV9	TGTGCCAGCAGCGTCCGGGACAGGGTTAATTCATGGGAGACCCAGTACTTC	CASSVRDRVNSWETQYF
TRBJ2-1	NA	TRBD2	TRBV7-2	TGTGCCAGCAGCTTTACTAGCGGGGGCTACAATGAGCAGTTCTTC	CASSFTSGGYNEQFF
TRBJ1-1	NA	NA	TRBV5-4	TGTGCCAGCAGCTTGAGGGGAACTGAAGCTTTCTTT	CASSLRGTEAFF
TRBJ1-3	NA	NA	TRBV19	TGTGCCAGTTTCAATACGGGTATTTCCTCTGGAAACACCATATATTTT	CASFNTGISSGNTIYF
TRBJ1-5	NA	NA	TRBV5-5	TGTGCCAGCAGCCCCGCCAGAGGGGGAAGCAATCAGCCCCAGCATTTT	CASSPARGGSNQPQHF
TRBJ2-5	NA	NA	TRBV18	TGTGCCAGCTCACCACCGCGACGGGGGCAAGAGACCCAGTACTTC	CASSPPRRGQETQYF
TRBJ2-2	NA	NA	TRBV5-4	TGTGCCAGCAGCTTGGGCACGGGGGCCGGGGAGCTGTTTTTT	CASSLGTGAGELFF
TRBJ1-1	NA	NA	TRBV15	TGTGCCACCAGCAGAGATTTGCGAACTGAAGCTTTCTTT	CATSRDLRTEAFF
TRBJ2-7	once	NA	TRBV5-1	TGCGCCAGCGCCCCAGGCGGAGGGTTCTCCTACGAGCAGTACTTC	CASAPGGGFSYEQYF
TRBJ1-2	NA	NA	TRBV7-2	TGTGCCAGCAGCTTACAAAACTATGGCTACGCCTTC	CASSLQNYGYAF
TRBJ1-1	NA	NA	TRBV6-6	TGTGCCAGCAGTTACGTGGGAGGAAAGAGCACTGAAGCTTTCTTT	CASSYVGGKSTEAFF
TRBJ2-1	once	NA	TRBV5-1	TGCGCCAGCAGCTTCTTAAATGAGCAGTTCTTC	CASSFLNEQFF
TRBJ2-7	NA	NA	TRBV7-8	TGTGCCAGCAGCCCTTATCGGGCCGGTTCCTACGAGCAGTACTTC	CASSPYRAGSYEQYF
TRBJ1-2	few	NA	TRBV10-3	TGTGCCATCAGTGGCGAGTCCCGGATCTATGGCTACACCTTC	CAISGESRIYGYTF
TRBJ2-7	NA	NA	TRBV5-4	TGTGCCAGCAGCTTGGCGGACACCGCCTACGAGCAGTACTTC	CASSLADTAYEQYF
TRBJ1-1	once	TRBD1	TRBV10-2	TGCGCCAGCATAGGGGACAGTATCGACACTGAAGCTTTCTTT	CASIGDSIDTEAFF
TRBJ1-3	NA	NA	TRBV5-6	TGTGCCAGCAGCTTGGTTGCCGGGGGAGGAAACACCATATATTTT	CASSLVAGGGNTIYF
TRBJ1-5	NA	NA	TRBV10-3	TGTGCCATCCGGGACACCCAGGCTGGGAGCAATCAGCCCCAGCATTTT	CAIRDTQAGSNQPQHF
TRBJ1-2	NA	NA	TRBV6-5	TGTGCCAGCAGGCACTGGTGGTCTAGAGGCTACACCTTC	CASRHWWSRGYTF
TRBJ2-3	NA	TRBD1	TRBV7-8	TGTGCCAGCAGCTTAGGGGGGACAGGGGTAACAGATACGCAGTATTTT	CASSLGGTGVTDTQYF
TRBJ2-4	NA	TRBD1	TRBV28	TGTGCCAGCAGTCACAGGGGGTCTAGAGCAAACATTCAGTACTTC	CASSHRGSRANIQYF
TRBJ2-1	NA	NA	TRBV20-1	TGCAGTGCCCAGTGGAATGAGCAGTTCTTC	CSAQWNEQFF
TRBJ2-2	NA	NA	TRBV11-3	TGTGCCAGCAGCTTAGACAGCAACACCGGGGAGCTGTTTTTT	CASSLDSNTGELFF
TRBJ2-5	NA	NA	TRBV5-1	TGCGCCAGCAAGGGGTACCAAGAGACCCAGTACTTC	CASKGYQETQYF
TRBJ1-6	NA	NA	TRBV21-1	TGTGCCAGCAGAAACGGTCTAGCTACACATAATTCACCCCTCCACTTT	CASRNGLATHNSPLHF
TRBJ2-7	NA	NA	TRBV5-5	TGTGCCAGCAGCTCCGGGCGGGGCTCCTACGAGCAGTACTTC	CASSSGRGSYEQYF
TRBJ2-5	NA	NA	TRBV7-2	TGTGCCAGCAGCTTAGCGAGGGGGTGGGAGACCCAGTACTTC	CASSLARGWETQYF
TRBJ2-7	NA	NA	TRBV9	TGTGCCAGCAGCATAGACGGTGCCTACGAGCAGTACTTC	CASSIDGAYEQYF
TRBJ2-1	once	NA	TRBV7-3	TGTGCCAGCAGCTTAAACAGGGACAATGAGCAGTTCTTC	CASSLNRDNEQFF
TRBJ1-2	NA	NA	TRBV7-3	TGTGCCAGCAGCGAACAGGGTAACTATGGCTACACCTTC	CASSEQGNYGYTF
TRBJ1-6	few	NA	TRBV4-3	TGCGCCAGCAGCCAAGTAACAGGCCATAATTCACCCCTCCACTTT	CASSQVTGHNSPLHF